The 31 T cell receptor beta chains below come from one sample, sequenced in a study of T cell clusters in autoimmune cytopenias. TRB amplification used approximately 270 ng of peripheral blood genomic DNA. One tube held mixed TRB-A and TRB-B primer pools for touch-down PCR. TCRdb derives one entry per CDR3 protein from the multiplex PCR reads, leaving out DNA. The data include under 14,000 distinct CDR3 sequences; the top ten clones carry approximately 4.8%. These data were likewise used in another study, on T cell repertoires in aging, cancer and after chemotherapy.

The sample taken for sequencing was peripheral blood. The receptors shown here come from a human donor in good health.

V gene TRBV18 combines with J gene TRBJ1-4. Looked up from germline, CDR1 is KGHSH and CDR2 is LQKENI. The CDR3 has 14 residues. This CDR3 is CASSPGAGREKLFF.

This clonotype is medium-sized by frequency. The CDR3 here is CASSYSRGAGYEQYF. The V call is TRBV6-5, the J call TRBJ2-7; TCRdb indicates TRBD1, and absent DNA this call remains unverified. This CDR3 comprises 15 residues. The germline V gene has CDR1 MNHEY and CDR2 SVGAGI.

This clonotype registers medium-sized by frequency. The chain carries TRBV29-1 and TRBJ1-2; lacking DNA, the TRBD1 call made by TCRdb goes unchecked. Germline CDR1 is SQVTM and CDR2 is ANQGSEA. The CDR3 totals 17 residues. CDR3 amino acids: CSVLTGMGTGANYGYTF.

The chain carries TRBV6-2 or TRBV6-3 and TRBJ2-5; as DNA is missing, the TRBD1 call by TCRdb cannot be tested. Germline values: CDR1 MNHEY, CDR2 SVGEGT. The CDR3 totals 13 residues. Here the CDR3 reads CASSRLFEETQYF.

The chain couples TRBV4-3 to TRBJ2-2; TCRdb lists TRBD1, though no DNA is available to test this call. CDR1 is LGHNA, CDR2 YSLEER, per germline. The CDR3 is 19 residues long. The CDR3 spells CASSQRRTGHTLGTGELFF.

This sequence joins TRBV6-2 or TRBV6-3 and TRBJ2-4. The CDR3 runs 16 residues. Germline CDR1 MNHEY, CDR2 SVGEGT. CDR3 region: CASSYPGRLTENIQYF.

V is TRBV11-2 and J is TRBJ1-2. Germline V gene data show CDR1 as SGHAT and CDR2 as FQNNGV. The CDR3 sequence is 15 residues long. CDR3 protein: CASSLTSEANYGYTF.

CDR3 residues: CSARDPTTSGQETQYF. The chain has TRBV20-1 and TRBJ2-5; lacking DNA, the TRBD2 call made by TCRdb goes unchecked. The CDR3 is made up of 16 amino acids. Germline CDR1 reads DFQATT; CDR2 reads SNEGSKA (reference sequence).

V gene TRBV7-2 combines with J gene TRBJ2-5; with no DNA, the TCRdb D assignment of TRBD2 cannot be verified. This CDR3 has 14 amino acids. The germline gives CDR1 SGHTA, CDR2 FQGNSA. CDR3 protein: CASRYGGIQETQYF.

The J gene is TRBJ2-3, the V gene TRBV10-3; TCRdb returns TRBD1, unconfirmable since there is no DNA. The CDR3 totals 14 residues. From germline, CDR1 is ENHRY and CDR2 SYGVKD. The CDR3 loop is CAISRGTGTDTQYF.

V gene TRBV28 combines with J gene TRBJ1-2; TCRdb reports TRBD1, a call that lacks DNA to check it against. CDR1 and CDR2 from the germline V gene are MDHEN and SYDVKM. The CDR3 length is 13 residues. The CDR3 here is CASTQRGNYGYTF.

Judged by frequency, this clonotype is medium-sized. The chain carries TRBV5-5 and TRBJ2-7. Germline lookup yields CDR1 SGHKS and CDR2 YYEKEE (reference sequence). The CDR3 is 14 amino acids. The CDR3 sequence: CASSLVDTTYEQYF.

The chain links TRBV20-1 to TRBJ2-3. CDR3 length equals 12 residues. Per the germline V gene, CDR1 is DFQATT and CDR2 is SNEGSKA (reference sequence). This CDR3 is CSARVITDTQYF.

The chain uses TRBV30 and TRBJ1-2; the TRBD1 assignment by TCRdb is unverifiable without DNA. Looked up from germline, CDR1 is GTSNPN and CDR2 is SVGIG (reference sequence). The CDR3 is made up of 14 amino acids. The CDR3: CAWVPGQTNYGYTF.

The chain joins TRBV18 to TRBJ1-5. This CDR3 is built from 12 residues. Germline CDR1 is KGHSH and CDR2 is LQKENI. CDR3 loop: CASSPENQPQHF.

Judged by frequency, this clonotype is medium-sized. This sequence joins TRBV27 and TRBJ2-7. CDR3 size: 12 residues. CDR1 is MNHEY, CDR2 SMNVEV, per germline (reference sequence). The CDR3 loop is CASSSSSYEQYF.

The rearrangement links TRBV25-1 to TRBJ1-2; TCRdb's D call of TRBD1 is untestable without DNA. This CDR3 spans 12 amino acids. Germline CDR1 reads MGHDK; CDR2 reads SYGVNS. Here the CDR3 reads CASSETGDGYTF.

This clonotype registers medium-sized (0.01 to 0.1%) by frequency. The J gene is TRBJ2-5, the V gene TRBV11-1; TCRdb's D call, TRBD1, is unchecked because there is no DNA. Germline CDR1 SGHAT, CDR2 FQDESV (reference sequence). CDR3 length equals 16 residues. This chain's CDR3 is CASSRSLDRAGETQYF.

The chain uses TRBV4-2 and TRBJ2-3; TCRdb selects TRBD2, and the lack of DNA leaves this call unchecked. The CDR3 loop spans 16 amino acids. Per germline, CDR1 LGHNA and CDR2 YNFKEQ. CDR3 region: CASSQGTSGGADTQYF.

The V call is TRBV12-3 or TRBV12-4, the J call TRBJ2-7; TCRdb lists TRBD1, though no DNA is available to test this call. The CDR3 totals 14 residues. The CDR3 reads CASSPAGGGYEQYF.

The rearrangement links TRBV4-2 to TRBJ2-7. The CDR3 length is 15 residues. Germline loops: CDR1 LGHNA, CDR2 YNFKEQ. The CDR3 protein is CASSQDKGDSYEQYF.

The rearrangement links TRBV11-2 to TRBJ1-1. Germline values: CDR1 SGHAT, CDR2 FQNNGV. This CDR3 has 17 amino acids. The CDR3: CASSLDRSKSLNTEAFF.

This chain uses TRBV19 with TRBJ2-1. The germline gives CDR1 LNHDA, CDR2 SQIVND (reference sequence). CDR3 size: 15 residues. CDR3 in amino acids: CASSIVASSYNEQFF.

The chain recombines TRBV13 with TRBJ2-5. This CDR3 spans 15 amino acids. Germline V gene data show CDR1 as PRHDT and CDR2 as FYEKMQ (reference sequence). CDR3 protein: CASSLAWRTQETQYF.

The chain combines TRBV20-1 with TRBJ2-1. The CDR3 spans 15 residues. Per germline, CDR1 DFQATT and CDR2 SNEGSKA (reference sequence). CDR3 protein: CSAIVSRAAYNEQFF.

CDR3 sequence reads: CASSRTSGGYEQYF. The chain has TRBV12-3 or TRBV12-4 and TRBJ2-7; the D gene TCRdb calls, TRBD2, cannot be checked with no DNA. The CDR3 has 14 residues.

J is TRBJ2-2 and V is TRBV13; no DNA is available, so the TRBD1 call from TCRdb remains unchecked. The CDR3 has 15 residues. The germline gives CDR1 PRHDT, CDR2 FYEKMQ (reference sequence). The CDR3 is CASSLLGGLTGELFF.

This clonotype ranks as medium-sized in terms of frequency. The chain joins TRBV19 to TRBJ2-2; the TRBD1 assignment by TCRdb is unverifiable without DNA. The CDR3 length is 13 residues. In germline, CDR1 is LNHDA, CDR2 SQIVND (reference sequence). The CDR3 loop is CASTQVNTGELFF.

In terms of frequency, this clonotype is medium-sized. The V call is TRBV29-1, the J call TRBJ2-1; TCRdb calls TRBD2, which cannot be checked without DNA. The length of the CDR3 is 16 residues. Germline CDR1 and CDR2: SQVTM and ANQGSEA. The CDR3 region is CSVEAMGGGAYNEQFF.

This clonotype is labeled medium-sized based on frequency. V gene TRBV7-2 combines with J gene TRBJ2-3. Germline V lookup: CDR1 SGHTA, CDR2 FQGNSA. The CDR3 runs 13 residues. The chain's CDR3 is CASSIGITDTQYF.

The chain has TRBV10-3 and TRBJ1-2; as DNA is missing, the TRBD1 call by TCRdb cannot be tested. The CDR3 length is 14 residues. Looked up from germline, CDR1 is ENHRY and CDR2 is SYGVKD. Here the CDR3 reads CAISPPDRANGYTF.